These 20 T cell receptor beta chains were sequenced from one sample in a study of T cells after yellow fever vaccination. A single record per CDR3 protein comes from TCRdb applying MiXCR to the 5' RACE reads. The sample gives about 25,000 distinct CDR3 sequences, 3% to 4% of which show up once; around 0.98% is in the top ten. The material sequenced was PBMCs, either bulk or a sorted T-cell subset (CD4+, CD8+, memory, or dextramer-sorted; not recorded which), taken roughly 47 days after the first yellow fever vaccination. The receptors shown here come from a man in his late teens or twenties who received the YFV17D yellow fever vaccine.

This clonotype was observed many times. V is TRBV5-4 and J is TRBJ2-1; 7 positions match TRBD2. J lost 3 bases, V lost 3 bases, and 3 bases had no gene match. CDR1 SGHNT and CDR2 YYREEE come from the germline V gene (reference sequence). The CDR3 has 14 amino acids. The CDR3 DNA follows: TGTGCCAGCAGCTGGGGGGGGTTCTACAATGAGCAGTTCTTC. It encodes CASSWGGFYNEQFF.

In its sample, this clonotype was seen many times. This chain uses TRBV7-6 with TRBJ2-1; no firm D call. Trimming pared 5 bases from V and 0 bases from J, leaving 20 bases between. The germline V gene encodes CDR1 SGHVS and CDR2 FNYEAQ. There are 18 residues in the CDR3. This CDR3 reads CASSHRSPLWGSYNEQFF. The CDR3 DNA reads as TGTGCCAGCAGCCACCGTTCCCCACTTTGGGGCTCCTACAATGAGCAGTTCTTC.

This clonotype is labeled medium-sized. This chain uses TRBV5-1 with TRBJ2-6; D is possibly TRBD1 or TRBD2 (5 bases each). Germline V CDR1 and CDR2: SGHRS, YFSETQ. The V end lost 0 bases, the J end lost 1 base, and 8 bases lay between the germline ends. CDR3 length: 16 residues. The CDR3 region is CASSLDGASGANVLTF. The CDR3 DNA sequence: TGCGCCAGCAGCTTGGACGGGGCGTCTGGGGCCAACGTCCTGACTTTC.

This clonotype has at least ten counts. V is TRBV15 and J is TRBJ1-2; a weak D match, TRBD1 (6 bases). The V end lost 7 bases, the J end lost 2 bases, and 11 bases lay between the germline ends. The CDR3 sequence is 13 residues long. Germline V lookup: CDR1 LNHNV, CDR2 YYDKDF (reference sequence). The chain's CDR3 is CATTQDRNYGYTF. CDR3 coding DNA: TGTGCCACCACCCAGGACAGAAACTATGGCTACACCTTC.

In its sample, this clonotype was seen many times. The DNA of the CDR3 is TGCAGTGCCCTCGGACAGTCCTCCTACGAGCAGTACGTC. Its protein is CSALGQSSYEQYV. V gene TRBV20-1 combines with J gene TRBJ2-7; TRBD1 is a possible D gene (6 bases). Trimming removed 6 bases from V and 0 bases from J, with 12 bases in between. Germline lookup yields CDR1 DFQATT and CDR2 SNEGSKA (reference sequence). The CDR3 extends over 13 amino acids.

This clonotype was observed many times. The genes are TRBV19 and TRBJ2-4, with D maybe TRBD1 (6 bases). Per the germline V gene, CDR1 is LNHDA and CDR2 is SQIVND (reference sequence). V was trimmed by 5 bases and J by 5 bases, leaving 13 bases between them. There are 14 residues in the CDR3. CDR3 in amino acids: CASSLQDSENIQYF. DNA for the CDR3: TGTGCCAGTAGTCTACAGGACAGTGAAAACATTCAGTACTTC. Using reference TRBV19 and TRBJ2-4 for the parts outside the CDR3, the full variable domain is DGGITQSPKYLFRKEGQNVTLSCEQNLNHDAMYWYRQDPGQGLRLIYYSQIVNDFQKGDIAEGYSVSREKKESFPLTVTSAQKNPTAFYLCASSLQDSENIQYFGAGTRLSVL.

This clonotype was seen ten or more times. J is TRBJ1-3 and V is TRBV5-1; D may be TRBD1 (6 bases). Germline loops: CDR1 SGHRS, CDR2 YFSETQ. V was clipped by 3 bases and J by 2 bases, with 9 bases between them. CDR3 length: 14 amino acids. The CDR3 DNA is TGCGCCAGCAGCTCACAGGGAACTGGAAACACCATATATTTT. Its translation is CASSSQGTGNTIYF. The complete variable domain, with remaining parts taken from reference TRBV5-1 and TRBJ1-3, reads KAGVTQTPRYLIKTRGQQVTLSCSPISGHRSVSWYQQTPGQGLQFLFEYFSETQRNKGNFPGRFSGRQFSNSRSEMNVSTLELGDSALYLCASSSQGTGNTIYFGEGSWLTVV.

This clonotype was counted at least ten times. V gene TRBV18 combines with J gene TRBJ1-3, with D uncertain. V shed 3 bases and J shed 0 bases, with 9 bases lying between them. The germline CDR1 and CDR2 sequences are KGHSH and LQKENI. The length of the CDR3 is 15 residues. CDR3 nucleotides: TGTGCCAGCTCACCTACCCACAACTCTGGAAACACCATATATTTT. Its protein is CASSPTHNSGNTIYF.

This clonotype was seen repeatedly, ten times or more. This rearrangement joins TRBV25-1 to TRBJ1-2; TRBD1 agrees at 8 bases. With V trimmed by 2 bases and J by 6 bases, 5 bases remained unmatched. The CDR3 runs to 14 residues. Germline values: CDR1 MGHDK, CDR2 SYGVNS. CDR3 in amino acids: CASSEDRGLNGYTF. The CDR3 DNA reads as TGTGCCAGCAGTGAAGACAGGGGCCTAAATGGCTACACCTTC.

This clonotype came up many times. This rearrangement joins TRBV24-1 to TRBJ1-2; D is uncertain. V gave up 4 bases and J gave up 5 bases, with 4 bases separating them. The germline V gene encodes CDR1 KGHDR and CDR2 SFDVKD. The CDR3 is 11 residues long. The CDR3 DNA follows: TGTGCCACCAGTGAGGGGTATGGCTACACCTTC. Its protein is CATSEGYGYTF.

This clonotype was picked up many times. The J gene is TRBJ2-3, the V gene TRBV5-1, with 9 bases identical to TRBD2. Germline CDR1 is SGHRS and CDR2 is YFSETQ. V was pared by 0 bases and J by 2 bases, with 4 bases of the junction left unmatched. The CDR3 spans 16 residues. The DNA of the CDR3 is TGCGCCAGCAGCTTGGGGGCTAGCGGGGTCACAGATACGCAGTATTTT. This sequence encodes CASSLGASGVTDTQYF.

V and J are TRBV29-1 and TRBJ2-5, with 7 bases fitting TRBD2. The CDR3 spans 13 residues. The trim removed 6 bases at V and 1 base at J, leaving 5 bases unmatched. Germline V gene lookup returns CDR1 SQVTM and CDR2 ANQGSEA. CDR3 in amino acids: CSVGGGGQETQYF. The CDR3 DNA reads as TGCAGCGTGGGGGGGGGGGGCCAAGAGACCCAGTACTTC.

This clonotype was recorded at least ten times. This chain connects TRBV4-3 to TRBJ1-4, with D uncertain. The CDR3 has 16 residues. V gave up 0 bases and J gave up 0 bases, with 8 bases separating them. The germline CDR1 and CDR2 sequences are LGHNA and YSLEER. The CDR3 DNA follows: TGCGCCAGCAGCCAAGATCGAGGTGCAACTAATGAAAAACTGTTTTTT. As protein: CASSQDRGATNEKLFF.

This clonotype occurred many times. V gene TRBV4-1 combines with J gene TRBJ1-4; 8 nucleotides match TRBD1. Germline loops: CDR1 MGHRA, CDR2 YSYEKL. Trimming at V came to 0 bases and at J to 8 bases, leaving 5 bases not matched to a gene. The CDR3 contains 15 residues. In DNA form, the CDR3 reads TGCGCCAGCAGCCAAGAAGGGACAGGCTCCGAAAAACTGTTTTTT. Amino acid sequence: CASSQEGTGSEKLFF.

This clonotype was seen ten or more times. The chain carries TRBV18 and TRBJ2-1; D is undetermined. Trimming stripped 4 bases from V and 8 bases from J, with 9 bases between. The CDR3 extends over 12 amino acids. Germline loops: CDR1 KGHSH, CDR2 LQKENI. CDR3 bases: TGTGCCAGCTCACTCCAGTGGGATGAGCAGTTCTTC. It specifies CASSLQWDEQFF.

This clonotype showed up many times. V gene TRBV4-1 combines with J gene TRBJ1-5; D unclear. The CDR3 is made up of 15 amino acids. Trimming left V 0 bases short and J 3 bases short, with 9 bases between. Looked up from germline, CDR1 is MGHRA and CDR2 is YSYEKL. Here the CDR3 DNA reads TGCGCCAGCAGCCAAGACCGGTCACCCAATCAGCCCCAGCATTTT. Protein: CASSQDRSPNQPQHF.

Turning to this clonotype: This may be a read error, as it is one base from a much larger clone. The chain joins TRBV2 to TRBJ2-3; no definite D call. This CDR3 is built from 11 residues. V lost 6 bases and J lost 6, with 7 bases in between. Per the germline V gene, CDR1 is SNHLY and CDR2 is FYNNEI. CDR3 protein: CASRVFDTQYF. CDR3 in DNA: TGTGCCAGCAGGGTATTTGATACGCAGTATTTT. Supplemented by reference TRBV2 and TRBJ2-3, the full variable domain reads EPEVTQTPSHQVTQMGQEVILRCVPISNHLYFYWYRQILGQKVEFLVSFYNNEISEKSEIFDDQFSVERPDGSNFTLKIRSTKLEDSAMYFCASRVFDTQYFGPGTRLTVL.

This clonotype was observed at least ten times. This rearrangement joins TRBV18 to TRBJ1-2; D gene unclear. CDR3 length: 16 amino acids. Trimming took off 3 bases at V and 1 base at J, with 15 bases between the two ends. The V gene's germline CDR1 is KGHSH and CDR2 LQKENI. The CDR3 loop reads CASSPVDGAVNYGYTF. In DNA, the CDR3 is TGTGCCAGCTCACCGGTTGATGGCGCCGTTAACTATGGCTACACCTTC.

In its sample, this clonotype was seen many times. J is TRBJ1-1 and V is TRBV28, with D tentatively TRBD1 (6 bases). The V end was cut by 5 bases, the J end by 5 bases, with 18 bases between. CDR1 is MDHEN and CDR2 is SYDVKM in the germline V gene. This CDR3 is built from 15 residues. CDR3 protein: CASSRFPGDWTEAFF. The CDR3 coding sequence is TGTGCCAGCAGTCGGTTTCCAGGGGATTGGACTGAAGCTTTCTTT.

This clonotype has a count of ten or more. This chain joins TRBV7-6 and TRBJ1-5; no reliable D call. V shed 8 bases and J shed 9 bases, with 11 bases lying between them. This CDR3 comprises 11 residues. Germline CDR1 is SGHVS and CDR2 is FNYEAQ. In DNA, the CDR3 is TGTGCCAGCGGTCTAGAGTGGCCCCAGCATTTT. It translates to CASGLEWPQHF.